The 28 T cell receptor beta chains below all came from one sample that was sequenced in a study of PD-L1 blockade in urothelial cancer. Sequencing used immunoSEQ multiplex PCR; TCRdb keeps in-frame clones, though not all of them. Of about 39,000 clones listed, roughly 91% are singletons. Here the sequenced sample was PBMCs, taken around atezolizumab (anti-PD-L1) treatment. The receptors were sampled from a man in his 60s with urothelial cancer.

This rearrangement joins TRBV2 to TRBJ2-1; 9 bases line up with TRBD1. The length of the CDR3 is 17 residues. After removal of 4 bases from V and 2 bases from J, the junction contained 9 bases not matched to a gene. Germline V gene data show CDR1 as SNHLY and CDR2 as FYNNEI. Here the CDR3 reads CASSADNRGPAYNEQFF. In nucleotides, the CDR3 is TGTGCCAGCAGTGCAGATAACAGGGGGCCCGCCTACAATGAGCAGTTCTTC. Using reference TRBV2 and TRBJ2-1 for the parts outside the CDR3, the full variable domain is EPEVTQTPSHQVTQMGQEVILRCVPISNHLYFYWYRQILGQKVEFLVSFYNNEISEKSEIFDDQFSVERPDGSNFTLKIRSTKLEDSAMYFCASSADNRGPAYNEQFFGPGTRLTVL.

The J gene is TRBJ1-1, the V gene TRBV12-5; D gene uncertain. The germline V and J ends were trimmed by 2 bases and 1 base, with 8 bases remaining between them. The length of the CDR3 is 14 residues. Germline lookup yields CDR1 LGHNT and CDR2 FRNRAP. CDR3 amino acids: CASGLTLKNTEAFF. CDR3 DNA: TGTGCTAGTGGTTTGACTCTTAAGAACACTGAAGCTTTCTTT.

The J gene is TRBJ1-1, the V gene TRBV18; TRBD1 is a possible D gene (5 bases). V lost 4 bases and J 1 base, leaving 13 bases between the germline ends. This CDR3 comprises 15 residues. CDR1 KGHSH and CDR2 LQKENI come from the germline V gene. The CDR3 protein is CASSLVDSANTEAFF. As DNA, the CDR3 is TGTGCCAGCTCACTTGTCGACAGCGCGAACACTGAAGCTTTCTTT.

This clone was observed a single time. The rearrangement links TRBV6-1 to TRBJ1-5; 11 nucleotides match TRBD1. The CDR3 runs 13 residues. The germline V gene has CDR1 MNHNS and CDR2 SASEGT. The V segment lost 4 bases and the J segment 9 bases; nucleotides outside the gene matches: 2. This chain's CDR3 is CASSGDRGGPQHF. The DNA of the CDR3 is TGTGCCAGCAGTGGGGACAGGGGGGGGCCCCAGCATTTT.

The V and J genes are TRBV19 and TRBJ2-7; weak D call: TRBD1 (6 bases). The CDR3 loop spans 16 amino acids. CDR1 and CDR2 (germline): LNHDA, SQIVND (reference sequence). Deletions cut 4 bases from V and 1 base from J, with 17 bases between. Here the CDR3 reads CASSTTPGQQSYEQYF. Here the CDR3 DNA reads TGTGCCAGTAGTACCACCCCGGGACAACAATCCTACGAGCAGTACTTC.

The J gene is TRBJ1-1, the V gene TRBV5-1; D may be TRBD1 (5 bases). Trimming cost V 4 bases and J 5 bases, with 21 bases left between them. The CDR3 consists of 16 residues. Germline V gene data show CDR1 as SGHRS and CDR2 as YFSETQ. This chain's CDR3 is CASSPTVGGVGTEAFF. CDR3 sequence (DNA): TGCGCCAGCAGCCCGACCGTCGGAGGGGTTGGGACTGAAGCTTTCTTT.

This chain uses TRBV6-1 with TRBJ1-2; no firm D call. The V end lost 0 bases, the J end lost 7 bases, and 9 bases lay between the germline ends. Germline V lookup: CDR1 MNHNS, CDR2 SASEGT. This CDR3 is 13 amino acids long. The CDR3 is CASSEALGGGYTF. CDR3 sequence (DNA): TGTGCCAGCAGTGAAGCGCTTGGAGGTGGCTACACCTTC.

This rearrangement joins TRBV18 to TRBJ2-7; TRBD1 might be the D (5 bases). Germline CDR1 reads KGHSH; CDR2 reads LQKENI. This CDR3 has 14 amino acids. Trimming took off 1 base at V and 7 bases at J, with 14 bases between the two ends. The CDR3, as DNA: TGTGCCAGCTCACCACTTGATACAGGCAGGGAGCAGTACTTC. Amino acids: CASSPLDTGREQYF. The variable domain in full, completed from reference TRBV18 and TRBJ2-7, reads NAGVMQNPRHLVRRRGQEARLRCSPMKGHSHVYWYRQLPEEGLKFMVYLQKENIIDESGMPKERFSAEFPKEGPSILRIQQVVRGDSAAYFCASSPLDTGREQYFGPGTRLTVT.

V gene TRBV19 combines with J gene TRBJ2-7, with a tentative D call TRBD2 (6 bases). CDR3 length: 13 amino acids. The germline CDR1 and CDR2 sequences are LNHDA and SQIVND (reference sequence). The V gene lost 7 bases and the J gene lost 3 bases, with 13 bases spanning the gap. CDR3 amino acids: CASKVNSGYEQYF. CDR3 sequence (DNA): TGTGCCAGTAAGGTAAATAGCGGCTACGAGCAGTACTTC.

The chain recombines TRBV5-1 with TRBJ1-1; maybe TRBD1 (5 bases). V was pared by 0 bases and J by 5 bases, with 8 bases between. Germline V gives CDR1 SGHRS, CDR2 YFSETQ. The CDR3 is 13 residues long. CDR3 in amino acids: CASSLAGPTEAFF. CDR3 bases: TGCGCCAGCAGCTTGGCAGGGCCTACTGAAGCTTTCTTT.

The CDR3 DNA reads TGTGCCAGCAGTGATACAGGGTTGGTTGGCTACACCTTC. Translating it yields CASSDTGLVGYTF. The J gene is TRBJ1-2, the V gene TRBV6-1; D possibly corresponds to TRBD1 (6 bases). Germline values: CDR1 MNHNS, CDR2 SASEGT. This CDR3 has 13 amino acids. Between the trimmed V and J ends, which lost 3 bases and 7 bases, there was a span of 12 bases.

V gene TRBV4-3 combines with J gene TRBJ2-2, with no clear D. V was clipped by 0 bases and J by 4 bases, with 9 bases between them. Germline V gene sequence: CDR1 LGHNA, CDR2 YSLEER. The CDR3 has 15 residues. DNA for the CDR3: TGCGCCAGCAGCCAAGATGAGTCTTTCACCGGGGAGCTGTTTTTT. Amino acid sequence: CASSQDESFTGELFF.

Here the CDR3 DNA reads TGTGCCAGCAGTTTACAGGACAATGAGCAGTTCTTC. This encodes CASSLQDNEQFF. V usage is TRBV28 and J usage is TRBJ2-1; D is unclear. The CDR3 runs 12 residues. Germline CDR1 is MDHEN and CDR2 is SYDVKM. V shed 2 bases and J shed 5 bases, with 4 bases lying between them.

V usage is TRBV6-5 and J usage is TRBJ2-7; 11 bases align to TRBD2. This CDR3 region has 14 residues. The germline gives CDR1 MNHEY, CDR2 SVGAGI. Trimming removed 4 bases from V and 5 bases from J; junction bases left unmatched: 4. The CDR3 region has the DNA TGTGCCAGCAGTTCGCCGGGACTAGCGGACGAGCAGTACTTC. Translation gives CASSSPGLADEQYF.

There are a few counts of this clone. V is TRBV11-2 and J is TRBJ2-3; 15 positions agree with TRBD2. Looked up from germline, CDR1 is SGHAT and CDR2 is FQNNGV. The V and J ends lost 4 bases and 6 bases, in that order; junction bases with no gene match: 2. This CDR3 is built from 15 residues. The CDR3 DNA follows: TGTGCCAGCAGCTCCGGGACTAGCGGGAGGGATACGCAGTATTTT. This sequence encodes CASSSGTSGRDTQYF.

V usage is TRBV7-2 and J usage is TRBJ2-3, with 8 nucleotides matching TRBD2. This CDR3 is 14 amino acids long. After removal of 3 bases from V and 5 bases from J, the junction contained 4 bases not matched to a gene. Germline V gives CDR1 SGHTA, CDR2 FQGNSA. In DNA, the CDR3 is TGTGCCAGCAGCTTTCAGCGGGAGAAAGATACGCAGTATTTT. The encoded protein is CASSFQREKDTQYF.

J is TRBJ2-7 and V is TRBV12-5, with TRBD1 identical over 10 bases. The CDR3 runs 15 residues. With V trimmed by 4 bases and J by 3 bases, 6 bases remained unmatched. The V gene's germline CDR1 is LGHNT and CDR2 FRNRAP. Here the CDR3 DNA reads TGTGCTAGTGGTTCGACAAGGGACAGGGGCTACGAGCAGTACTTC. It codes for CASGSTRDRGYEQYF.

This rearrangement joins TRBV4-3 to TRBJ1-1; D is unresolved. The CDR3 runs 16 residues. V lost 6 bases to trimming and J lost 3 bases, with 20 bases between them. Germline loops: CDR1 LGHNA, CDR2 YSLEER. The CDR3 DNA reads TGCGCCAGCAGTCTACGGGGAACCTGGGAGGACACTGAAGCTTTCTTT. It yields the protein CASSLRGTWEDTEAFF.

The chain links TRBV12-2 to TRBJ2-6; TRBD1 reflects the table's D call only, with no check against the DNA. TRBV12-2 is a recognized pseudogene. CDR3 length: 16 amino acids. CDR3 residues: CASRLVRYLGANVLTF. The CDR3 bases are TGTGCAAGTCGCTTAGTCAGATATCTCGGGGCCAACGTCCTGACTTTC.

V usage is TRBV11-2 and J usage is TRBJ1-1; D gene unclear. Trimming shortened V by 2 bases and J by 6 bases, and 22 bases separated the two germline ends. Germline V gives CDR1 SGHAT, CDR2 FQNNGV. The CDR3 length is 17 residues. CDR3: CASSLREGYSRNAEAFF. The DNA for the CDR3 is TGTGCCAGCAGCTTAAGGGAGGGATATTCGCGTAATGCTGAAGCTTTCTTT.

The rearrangement links TRBV27 to TRBJ2-7; D possibly corresponds to TRBD1 (6 bases). The CDR3 runs to 15 residues. V dropped 7 bases and J dropped 0 bases, with 16 bases sitting between them. CDR1 MNHEY and CDR2 SMNVEV come from the germline V gene (reference sequence). The CDR3 nucleotides are TGTGCCAGCAACAAACTGACAGGCACCTCCTACGAGCAGTACTTC. Translating gives CASNKLTGTSYEQYF.

The chain links TRBV7-3 to TRBJ2-1, with 7 bases fitting TRBD2. Trimming removed 6 bases from V and 3 bases from J; junction bases left unmatched: 11. The CDR3 consists of 16 residues. Germline loops: CDR1 SGHTA, CDR2 FQGTGA. The CDR3 bases are TGTGCCAGCAGACCTTCTCCGGGAGGAGGCTACAATGAGCAGTTCTTC. This sequence encodes CASRPSPGGGYNEQFF.

The chain joins TRBV18 to TRBJ1-5; the match to TRBD1 covers 7 bases. This CDR3 is 17 amino acids long. With 5 bases clipped from V and 7 bases from J, the junction kept 17 bases outside the gene matches. Germline CDR1 is KGHSH and CDR2 is LQKENI. The CDR3 here is CASSEEGQGVNGQPQHF. DNA of the CDR3: TGTGCCAGCTCAGAGGAAGGGCAGGGGGTGAACGGACAGCCCCAGCATTTT.

The chain couples TRBV6-5 to TRBJ1-2; 11 bases fit TRBD1. The CDR3 has 14 residues. Germline loops: CDR1 MNHEY, CDR2 SVGAGI. The V gene end was trimmed by 6 bases and the J gene end by 5 bases; junction bases not matched to a gene: 5. The chain's CDR3 is CASRRTGGVYGYTF. DNA for the CDR3: TGTGCCAGCAGGAGGACAGGGGGCGTGTATGGCTACACCTTC.

The rearrangement uses TRBV4-2 and TRBJ1-5; 7 nucleotides match TRBD1. The CDR3 runs to 15 residues. V shed 4 bases, J shed 1 base, and the junction held 4 bases outside the gene matches. Germline values: CDR1 LGHNA, CDR2 YNFKEQ. CDR3 bases: TGTGCCAGCAGCCGAGACAGGGTAAGCAATCAGCCCCAGCATTTT. Its protein product is CASSRDRVSNQPQHF.

V is TRBV28 and J is TRBJ1-5; D possibly corresponds to TRBD1 (5 bases). This CDR3 comprises 13 residues. Germline CDR1 reads MDHEN; CDR2 reads SYDVKM. With 3 bases removed from V and 8 bases from J, the gap between germline ends came to 11 bases. CDR3 amino acids: CASSLQGWEPQHF. Here the CDR3 DNA reads TGTGCCAGCAGTTTGCAGGGATGGGAGCCCCAGCATTTT.

This clone has only one observation. The chain has TRBV10-1 and TRBJ2-4; 9 positions match TRBD1. CDR3 size: 17 residues. The V and J ends lost 5 bases and 0 bases, in that order; junction bases with no gene match: 8. Germline CDR1 is WNHNN and CDR2 is SYGVQD (reference sequence). The CDR3 sequence is CASSTFGQGRAKNIQYF. The DNA for the CDR3 is TGCGCCAGCAGTACCTTCGGACAGGGGCGAGCCAAAAACATTCAGTACTTC.

This clone was detected once. This rearrangement joins TRBV7-9 to TRBJ1-2; 10 nucleotides align to TRBD1. CDR1 is SEHNR and CDR2 is FQNEAQ in the germline V gene (reference sequence). V lost 5 bases to trimming and J lost 2 bases; unmatched junction nucleotides: 8. The CDR3 runs 16 residues. CDR3 region: CASSRSGQGPNYGYTF. The CDR3 DNA follows: TGTGCCAGCAGCAGATCGGGACAGGGGCCCAACTATGGCTACACCTTC.